This T cell receptor beta chain emerged from a study of CD8 T cells in ankylosing spondylitis (dated by TCRdb to about 2017). Some background on the complete study: To find TCR variants linked to disease, the study profiled T cell receptor beta repertoires in ankylosing spondylitis patients and healthy donors. The whole study cohort included 85 to 120 healthy donors and 20 to 30 ankylosing spondylitis patients. Samples of peripheral blood were taken, and for ankylosing spondylitis patients, synovial fluid was collected as well. Broader findings and caveats from the paper: Some motif variants had previously been reported in the synovial fluid and blood of reactive arthritis patients, which suggests shared mechanisms of disease initiation. Blood from ankylosing spondylitis patients appeared to be characterized by a TCR beta motif composed of roughly eight highly homologous amino acid variants. The disease-linked clones were reported as significantly enriched in matched synovial fluid samples from ankylosing spondylitis patients. The disease-linked clones had a CD8+ phenotype and were found at relatively low frequencies in peripheral blood.

The CDR3 starts with the cysteine, ends with the phenylalanine, and has 16 residues. Only CDR3 DNA remains: 48 bases, in frame from the first base. The germline V and J ends show losses of 0 bases and 7 bases respectively, and no gene match explains 4 bases of the junction. The germline V gene provides CDR1 SGHTA and CDR2 FQGTGA. Data came from an Illumina HiSeq 2500. TCR beta libraries were prepared by quantitative 5'-RACE with molecular barcodes. In the authors' own workflow: Disease-linked TCR variants were identified with a new computational method built on a probabilistic model of VDJ rearrangement. The public reads were reanalyzed by TCRdb: fastp trimming at Q25, MiXCR alignment, in-frame beta chains only. Records with the same CDR3 protein are collapsed into one entry carrying the most frequent genes and DNA. These V and J calls rely on TCRdb rather than the paper's analysis. Counted in this sample were a few hundred thousand distinct CDR3 sequences; 20% of them appeared once. The top ten hold roughly 8.3% of the sample.

Comment on this clonotype: This clone's antigen is unknown. It has no much larger one-base neighbor in the sample; base qualities were not kept.

Recombination connected TRBV7-3 to TRBJ2-1, with TRBD2 identical over 12 junction bases. The sequencing sample was made of blood, either unsorted or a sorted T cell fraction (not recorded which). This sequence was found in a male donor with ankylosing spondylitis or in good health (not recorded which). The CDR3 region reads CASSLTRLAGGNEQFF. The nucleotide sequence is TGTGCCAGCAGCTTAACGCGGCTAGCGGGGGGGAATGAGCAGTTCTTC.